This TCR beta chain appears in the sequencing data of a study of blood T cell repertoires in COVID-19. Across the whole study: Samples came from the United States, Italy and Spain, spanning acute and convalescent COVID-19.

Sequenced by immunoSEQ multiplex PCR; TCRdb stores in-frame clones only, minus some. The sample lists a few hundred thousand clones, roughly 86% seen once, with roughly 2.9% in the top ten. Participant age was roughly 18 to 95 years, and participants resided in 24 US areas. Participants' reported clinical history set cohort assignment. The V gene end was trimmed by 1 base and the J gene end by 13 bases; junction bases not matched to a gene: 17. The germline CDR1 and CDR2 sequences are SGHDT and YYEEEE. CDR3 length: 18 residues. Sample: PBMCs or T cells enriched from blood (not recorded which). The sequence came from a woman aged 50 to 60 who had been exposed to COVID-19. V and J are TRBV5-6 and TRBJ1-6, with 10 bases lining up with TRBD1. This CDR3 is CASSLSGVGTGEDWPLHF. The CDR3 bases are TGTGCCAGCAGCTTGTCTGGGGTCGGGACAGGGGAGGATTGGCCCCTCCACTTT.